This TCR beta chain emerged from a study of T-cell reconstitution after alpha-beta-depleted transplantation in children. Worth noting for this clonotype: Just one base apart from a much larger clone, this may be a read error.

As it was prepared, the TCRbeta library received unique molecular identifiers. TCRdb analysed the PCR reads with MiXCR anew, one entry per CDR3 protein. The sample consists of about 690,000 distinct CDR3 sequences, about 15% of them appearing once. The germline CDR1 and CDR2 sequences are DFQATT and SNEGSKA (reference sequence). Trimming cost V 3 bases and J 3 bases, with 11 bases left between them. This CDR3 contains 13 residues. This specimen was PBMCs from the stem cell graft donor, taken from the stem cell graft. The TCR sequence derives from a human donor who donated a stem cell graft to a child with acute myeloid leukemia. J is TRBJ1-2 and V is TRBV20-1, with D uncertain. CDR3 coding DNA: TGCAGTGCTAGGAACACATCTGACTATGGCTACACCTTC. Its translation is CSARNTSDYGYTF.